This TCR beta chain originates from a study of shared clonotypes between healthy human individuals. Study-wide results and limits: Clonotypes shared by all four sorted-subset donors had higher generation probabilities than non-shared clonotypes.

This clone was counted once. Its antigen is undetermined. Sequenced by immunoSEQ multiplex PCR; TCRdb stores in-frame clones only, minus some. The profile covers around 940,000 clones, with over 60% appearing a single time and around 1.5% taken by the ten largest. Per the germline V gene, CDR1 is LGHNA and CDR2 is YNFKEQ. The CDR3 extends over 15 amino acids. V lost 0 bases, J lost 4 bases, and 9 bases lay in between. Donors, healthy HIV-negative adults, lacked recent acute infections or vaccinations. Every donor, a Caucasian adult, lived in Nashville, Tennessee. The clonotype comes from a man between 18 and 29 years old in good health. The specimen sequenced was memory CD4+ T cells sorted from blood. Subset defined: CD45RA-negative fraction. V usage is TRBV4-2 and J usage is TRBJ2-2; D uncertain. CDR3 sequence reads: CASSQDEVSTGELFF. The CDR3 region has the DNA TGTGCCAGCAGCCAAGATGAGGTGTCCACCGGGGAGCTGTTTTTT.